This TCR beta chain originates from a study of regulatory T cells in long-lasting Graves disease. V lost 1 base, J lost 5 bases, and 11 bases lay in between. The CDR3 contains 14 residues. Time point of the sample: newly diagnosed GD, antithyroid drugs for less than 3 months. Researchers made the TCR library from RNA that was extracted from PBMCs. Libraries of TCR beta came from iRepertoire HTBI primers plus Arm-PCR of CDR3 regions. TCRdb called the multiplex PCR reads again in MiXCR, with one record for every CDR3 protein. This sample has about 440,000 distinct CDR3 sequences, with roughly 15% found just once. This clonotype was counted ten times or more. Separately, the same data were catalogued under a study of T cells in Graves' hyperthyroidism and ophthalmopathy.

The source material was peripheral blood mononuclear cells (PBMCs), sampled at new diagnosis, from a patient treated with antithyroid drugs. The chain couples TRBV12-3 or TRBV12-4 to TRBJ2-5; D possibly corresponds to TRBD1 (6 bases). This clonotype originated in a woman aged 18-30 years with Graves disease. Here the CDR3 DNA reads TGTGCCAGCAGTTTAGAGGTCAGGGGTGAGACCCAGTACTTC. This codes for CASSLEVRGETQYF.